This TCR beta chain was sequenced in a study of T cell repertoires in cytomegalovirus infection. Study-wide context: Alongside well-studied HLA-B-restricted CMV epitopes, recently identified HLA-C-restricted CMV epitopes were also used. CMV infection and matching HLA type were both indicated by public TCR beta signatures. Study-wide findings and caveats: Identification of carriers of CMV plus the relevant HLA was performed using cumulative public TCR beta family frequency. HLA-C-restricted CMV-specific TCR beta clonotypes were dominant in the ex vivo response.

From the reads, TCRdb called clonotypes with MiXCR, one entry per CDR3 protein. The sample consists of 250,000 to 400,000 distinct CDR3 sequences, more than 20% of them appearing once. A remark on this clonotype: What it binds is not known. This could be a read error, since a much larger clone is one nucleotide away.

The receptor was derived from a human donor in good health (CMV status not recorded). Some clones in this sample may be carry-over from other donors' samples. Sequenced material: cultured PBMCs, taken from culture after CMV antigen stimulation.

CDR3 amino acids: CASSLTLPQPHNEQFF. CDR3 DNA: TGTGCCAGCAGCTTAACGTTACCTCAGCCTCACAATGAGCAGTTCTTC. This chain uses TRBV7-2 with TRBJ2-1; no clear D gene. Trimming cost V 2 bases and J 5 bases, with 16 bases left between them. Germline CDR1 and CDR2: SGHTA and FQGNSA. The CDR3 runs 16 residues.